A selection of T cell receptor beta chains follows, all from one sample in a study of CD8 T cells in ankylosing spondylitis. TCRdb ran MiXCR on the 5' RACE reads and lists one entry per CDR3 protein. The sample yields under 250,000 distinct CDR3 sequences, roughly a third seen once. The specimen was blood, either unsorted or a sorted T cell fraction (not recorded which). Receptors originate from a male donor with ankylosing spondylitis or in good health (not recorded which). The CDR3 runs from the conserved cysteine through the conserved F or W. The D gene is left open where the match is weak. Some rows mark clone size as missing; the rest say once, few, many or name a class of expanded clone.

TRBJ1-1	-	TRBV20-1	-	TGCAGTGCTAGAGATCTAGACAGTCCAATGAACACTGAAGCTTTCTTT	CSARDLDSPMNTEAFF
TRBJ2-3	once	TRBV7-2	TRBD2	TGTGCCAGCAGCTTAACTAGCGGCCTAAGCACAGATACGCAGTATTTT	CASSLTSGLSTDTQYF
TRBJ2-2	-	TRBV20-1	TRBD1	TGCAGTGCGAGCCAGCCCACCCCGGGACAGGGAGACACCGGGGAGCTGTTTTTT	CSASQPTPGQGDTGELFF
TRBJ2-5	-	TRBV7-2	TRBD2	TGTGCCAGCAGCCAGACTAGCGGATACCAAGAGACCCAGTACTTC	CASSQTSGYQETQYF
TRBJ2-3	few	TRBV29-1	TRBD1	TGCAGCGTTGGGACAGGAATAGTGCACACAGATACGCAGTATTTT	CSVGTGIVHTDTQYF
TRBJ1-1	-	TRBV5-1	TRBD1	TGCGCCAGCAGCCAGACAGGGGGAACTAACACTGAAGCTTTCTTT	CASSQTGGTNTEAFF
TRBJ1-2	few	TRBV20-1	-	TGCAGTGCTAGCTGGGGGACACCTAACTATGGCTACACCTTC	CSASWGTPNYGYTF
TRBJ2-1	few	TRBV27	-	TGTGCCAGCAGAGGGCTAGGGAGTGAGCAGTTCTTC	CASRGLGSEQFF
TRBJ2-1	-	TRBV21-1	-	TGTGCCAGCAGCACGCTAGGAGGGGACGTCTGGGATGAGCAGTTCTTC	CASSTLGGDVWDEQFF
TRBJ2-1	many	TRBV20-1	TRBD1	TGCAGTGTATGGACAGGGTACAATGAGCAGTTCTTC	CSVWTGYNEQFF
TRBJ2-1	many	TRBV5-1	TRBD1	TGCGCCAGCAGCTTAGCCGGGACAGGGCAGGACAATGAGCAGTTCTTC	CASSLAGTGQDNEQFF
TRBJ2-5	few	TRBV5-5	TRBD1	TGTGCCAGCAGCTTCACAGGGGAGGAGACCCAGTACTTC	CASSFTGEETQYF
TRBJ1-1	-	TRBV12-3/TRBV12-4	-	TGTGCCAGCAGGTGCCTAATTGAGGACTCCCCGGAGATACTGAACACTGAAGCTTTCTTT	CASRCLIEDSPEILNTEAFF
TRBJ1-2	few	TRBV28	-	TGTGCCAGCAGTCAGAACAGCTACACCTTC	CASSQNSYTF
TRBJ1-6	few	TRBV5-5	-	TGTGCCAGCAGCTCTCAACTAAAGGGATGGAGGGCACCCCTCCACTTT	CASSSQLKGWRAPLHF
TRBJ2-1	-	TRBV20-1	-	TGCAGTGCCCGAACATACTGGGACAATGAGCAGTTCTTC	CSARTYWDNEQFF
TRBJ2-3	few	TRBV20-1	TRBD2	TGCAGTGCTAGAGATCAGCGGCTAGCGGGCTTCACAGATACGCAGTATTTT	CSARDQRLAGFTDTQYF
TRBJ2-1	many	TRBV28	TRBD1	TGTGCCAGCAGTTTAAGGGCGGGACAGGGGCGATTCTTC	CASSLRAGQGRFF
TRBJ2-1	-	TRBV20-1	TRBD2	TGCAGTGCTAGAGATCGGGGGACTAGCGCCTACAATGAGCAGTTCTTC	CSARDRGTSAYNEQFF
TRBJ2-3	many	TRBV29-1	-	TGCAGCGTTGGATACGGACCGTGGGGCACAGATACGCAGTATTTT	CSVGYGPWGTDTQYF
TRBJ1-5	many	TRBV20-1	TRBD1	TGCAGTGCCAAAACGACAGGGGTCGCGTCACCTTATAGCAATCAGCCCCAGCATTTT	CSAKTTGVASPYSNQPQHF
TRBJ2-7	few	TRBV27	TRBD1	TGTGCCAGCAGCACCGGGACAGGTCATTACGAGCAGTACTTC	CASSTGTGHYEQYF
TRBJ2-2	-	TRBV24-1	TRBD2	TGTGCCACCAGTGATTTGGATGCGCGGGGGTGGACCGGGGAGCTGTTTTTT	CATSDLDARGWTGELFF
TRBJ2-1	-	TRBV12-3/TRBV12-4	-	TGTGCCAGCAGTTCGACAGACTACAATGAGCAGTTCTTC	CASSSTDYNEQFF
TRBJ2-3	many	TRBV4-2	TRBD2	TGTGCCAGCAGCCAAGAATCGGGACTAGCCGCTACAGATACGCAGTATTTT	CASSQESGLAATDTQYF
TRBJ2-6	-	TRBV20-1	-	TGCAGTGCTAGTTTAGGGGGCTCTGGGGCCAACGTCCTGACTTTC	CSASLGGSGANVLTF
TRBJ2-1	-	TRBV6-5	-	TGTGCCAGCAGTTACTCGACTAGTGTGAATGAGCAGTTCTTC	CASSYSTSVNEQFF
TRBJ2-2	few	TRBV10-3	-	TGTGCCATCAGTGAAGGGACGGACAACACCGGGGAGCTGTTTTTT	CAISEGTDNTGELFF
TRBJ1-2	-	TRBV20-1	-	TGCAGTGTCACGAATCGAGCTAACTATGGCTACACCTTC	CSVTNRANYGYTF
TRBJ2-3	-	TRBV7-9	-	TGTGCCAGCAGCTTACCCCGCGATACGCAGTATTTT	CASSLPRDTQYF
TRBJ2-7	few	TRBV18	-	TGTGCCAGCTCACCAGGGGTAAGCGAGCAGTACTTC	CASSPGVSEQYF
TRBJ2-2	-	TRBV2	TRBD1	TGTGCCAGCCAACAGGGGTCGAACACCGGGGAGCTGTTTTTT	CASQQGSNTGELFF
TRBJ1-4	-	TRBV5-1	TRBD1	TGCGCCAGCAGCTCCGACAGGGCGAGTGAAAAACTGTTTTTT	CASSSDRASEKLFF
TRBJ2-1	many	TRBV29-1	TRBD2	TGCAGCGTCATTCGAGCGAGCGGGGGTGACGAGCAGTTCTTC	CSVIRASGGDEQFF
TRBJ1-1	-	TRBV20-1	-	TGCAGTGCTAGTACTGGGGGCACTGAAGCTTTCTTT	CSASTGGTEAFF
TRBJ2-7	few	TRBV20-1	-	TGCAGTGCTAGAGGCGATGGGGGGCGGTACGAGCAGTACTTC	CSARGDGGRYEQYF
TRBJ1-5	-	TRBV15	-	TGTGCCACCAGCAGAGAAGGCAGGGAGTTTCAGCCCCAGCATTTT	CATSREGREFQPQHF
TRBJ1-2	few	TRBV27	-	TGTGCCAGCAGTTTGACGGTCAGGAACTATGGCTACACCTTC	CASSLTVRNYGYTF
TRBJ2-7	-	TRBV5-1	-	TGCGCCAGCAGCTTGGCAGGGGCCGAGCAGTACTTC	CASSLAGAEQYF
TRBJ2-3	few	TRBV20-1	TRBD1	TGCAGTGCTAGAGATAGGGACAGGGCGGATACGCAGTATTTT	CSARDRDRADTQYF
TRBJ2-1	-	TRBV15	TRBD1	TGTGCCACCAGCACAAGGGACAGCGCGGTTTATAACAATGAGCAGTTCTTC	CATSTRDSAVYNNEQFF
TRBJ2-6	-	TRBV28	TRBD1	TGTGCCAGCAGACCCGACAGGGGGCCTGGGGCCAACGTCCTGACTTTC	CASRPDRGPGANVLTF
TRBJ2-5	few	TRBV20-1	-	TGCAGTGCTCCCCCTTGGGGGGAGACCCAGTACTTC	CSAPPWGETQYF
TRBJ2-1	few	TRBV10-3	-	TGTGCCATCAGTGAGTACAGTGCAAGCAGGAATGAGCAGTTCTTC	CAISEYSASRNEQFF
TRBJ2-2	-	TRBV5-5	-	TGTGCCAGCAGCCCCGGCCCGCCCCAGAGGACCGGGGAGCTGTTTTTT	CASSPGPPQRTGELFF
TRBJ1-2	few	TRBV6-5	-	TGTGCCAGCAGTTACTCGGGGGACATCTATGGCTACACCTTC	CASSYSGDIYGYTF
TRBJ1-6	-	TRBV20-1	TRBD1	TGCAGTGCTGTCAGAGGGACAGGGCCCTATAATTCACCCCTCCACTTT	CSAVRGTGPYNSPLHF
TRBJ2-7	-	TRBV6-5	TRBD1	TGTGCCAGCAGTTACTCCCTGGGACAGAACTACGAGCAGTACTTC	CASSYSLGQNYEQYF
TRBJ1-2	few	TRBV27	TRBD1	TGTGCCAGCAGAAGGGACGGGACAGACGACTTTAGATATGGCTACACCTTC	CASRRDGTDDFRYGYTF
TRBJ1-1	-	TRBV10-3	TRBD1	TGTGCCATCAGTGAGTCAGCAGGGGGCTACACTGAAGCTTTCTTT	CAISESAGGYTEAFF
TRBJ2-7	-	TRBV20-1	-	TGCAGTGCTAGAGAGGGGTGGGGGGTTTTCAACGAGCAGTACTTC	CSAREGWGVFNEQYF
TRBJ1-5	-	TRBV29-1	-	TGCAGTGTGCGAGGGGGGCGCGGTCAGCCCCAGCATTTT	CSVRGGRGQPQHF
TRBJ2-7	few	TRBV5-5	-	TGTGCCAGCAGCTTGGTGGGGCGACAGCCCTACGAGCAGTACTTC	CASSLVGRQPYEQYF
TRBJ2-5	-	TRBV9	TRBD1	TGTGCCAGCACCAGGACAGGGCAGGAGACCCAGTACTTC	CASTRTGQETQYF
TRBJ2-7	-	TRBV29-1	TRBD1	TGCAGCGTTGAGGCAGGGGGCTACGAGCAGTACTTC	CSVEAGGYEQYF
TRBJ2-5	-	TRBV20-1	-	TGCAGTGCTGAAGACAGGCGGGAGACCCAGTACTTC	CSAEDRRETQYF
TRBJ2-7	few	TRBV20-1	-	TGCAGTGCTAGCCGGGTCCTAGTCTCCCACTCCTACGAGCAGTACTTC	CSASRVLVSHSYEQYF
TRBJ1-2	-	TRBV6-5	-	TGTGCCAGCAGTTACGGGACCCTGGGATATGGCTACACCTTC	CASSYGTLGYGYTF
TRBJ2-3	-	TRBV6-1	-	TGTGCCAGCAGTGAACAGGGGGGAACCTACACAGATACGCAGTATTTT	CASSEQGGTYTDTQYF
TRBJ2-1	-	TRBV12-3/TRBV12-4	TRBD2	TGTGCCAGCAGCCCTCCGGGACTACCTCAAAATGAGCAGTTCTTC	CASSPPGLPQNEQFF